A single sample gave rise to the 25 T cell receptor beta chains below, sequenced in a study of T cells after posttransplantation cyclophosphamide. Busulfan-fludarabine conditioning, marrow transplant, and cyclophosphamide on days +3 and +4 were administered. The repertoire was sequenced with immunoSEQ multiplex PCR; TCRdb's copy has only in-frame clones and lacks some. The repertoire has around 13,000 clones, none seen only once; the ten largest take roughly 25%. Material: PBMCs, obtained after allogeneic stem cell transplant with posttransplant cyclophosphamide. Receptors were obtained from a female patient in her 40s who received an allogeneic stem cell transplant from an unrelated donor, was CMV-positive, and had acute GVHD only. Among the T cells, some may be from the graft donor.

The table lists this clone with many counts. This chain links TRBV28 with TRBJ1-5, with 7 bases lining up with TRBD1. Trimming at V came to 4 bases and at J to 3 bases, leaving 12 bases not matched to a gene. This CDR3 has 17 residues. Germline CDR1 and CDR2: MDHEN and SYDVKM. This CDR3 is CASSYRDSHSSNQPQHF. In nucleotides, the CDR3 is TGTGCCAGCAGTTATAGGGACAGCCATTCCTCCAATCAGCCCCAGCATTTT.

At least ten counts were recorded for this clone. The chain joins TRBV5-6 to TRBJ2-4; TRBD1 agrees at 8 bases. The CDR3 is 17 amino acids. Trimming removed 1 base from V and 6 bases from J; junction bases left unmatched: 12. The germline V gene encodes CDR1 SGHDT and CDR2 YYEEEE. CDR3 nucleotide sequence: TGTGCCAGCAGCTTGACACATCAGGGGGCCGATGGAAACATTCAGTACTTC. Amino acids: CASSLTHQGADGNIQYF.

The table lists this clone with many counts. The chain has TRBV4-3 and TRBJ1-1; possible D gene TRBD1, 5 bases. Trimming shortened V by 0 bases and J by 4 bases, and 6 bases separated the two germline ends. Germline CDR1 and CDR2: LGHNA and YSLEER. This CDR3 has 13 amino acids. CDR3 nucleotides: TGCGCCAGCAGCCAAGATGGGGCCACTGAAGCTTTCTTT. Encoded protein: CASSQDGATEAFF.

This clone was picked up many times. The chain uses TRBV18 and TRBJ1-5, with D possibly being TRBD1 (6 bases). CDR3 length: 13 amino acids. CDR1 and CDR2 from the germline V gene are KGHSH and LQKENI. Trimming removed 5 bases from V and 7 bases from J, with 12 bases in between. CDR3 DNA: TGTGCCAGCTCAACTATAACAGGGCAGCCCCAGCATTTT. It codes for CASSTITGQPQHF.

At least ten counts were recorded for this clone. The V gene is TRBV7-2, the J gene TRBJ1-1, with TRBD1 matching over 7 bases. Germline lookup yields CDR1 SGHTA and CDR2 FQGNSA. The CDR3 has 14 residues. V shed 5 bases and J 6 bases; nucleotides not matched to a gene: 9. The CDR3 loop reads CASSRRQGIPEAFF. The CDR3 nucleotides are TGTGCCAGCAGCCGTAGACAGGGAATCCCTGAAGCTTTCTTT.

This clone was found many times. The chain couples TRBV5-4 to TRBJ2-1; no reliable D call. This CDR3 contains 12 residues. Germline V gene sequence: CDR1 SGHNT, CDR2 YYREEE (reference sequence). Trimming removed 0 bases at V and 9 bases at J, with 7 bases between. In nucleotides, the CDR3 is TGTGCCAGCAGCTTGGTGGGCAGTGAGCAGTTCTTC. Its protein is CASSLVGSEQFF.

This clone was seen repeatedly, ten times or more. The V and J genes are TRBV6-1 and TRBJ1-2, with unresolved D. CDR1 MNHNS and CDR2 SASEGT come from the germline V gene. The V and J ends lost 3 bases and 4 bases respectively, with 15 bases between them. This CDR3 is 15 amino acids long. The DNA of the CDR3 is TGTGCCAGCAGTGACGGTACTACCCTCCCCTATGGCTACACCTTC. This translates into CASSDGTTLPYGYTF.

CDR3 residues: CASSIGTGEEPLHF. In nucleotides, the CDR3 is TGCGCCAGCAGCATCGGGACAGGGGAAGAGCCCCTCCACTTT. This chain connects TRBV5-1 to TRBJ1-6; 10 positions agree with TRBD1. The V segment lost 4 bases and the J segment 13 bases; nucleotides outside the gene matches: 8. CDR3 length equals 14 residues. The germline CDR1 and CDR2 sequences are SGHRS and YFSETQ. The full variable domain, rest sourced from reference TRBV5-1 and TRBJ1-6, is KAGVTQTPRYLIKTRGQQVTLSCSPISGHRSVSWYQQTPGQGLQFLFEYFSETQRNKGNFPGRFSGRQFSNSRSEMNVSTLELGDSALYLCASSIGTGEEPLHFGNGTRLTVT.

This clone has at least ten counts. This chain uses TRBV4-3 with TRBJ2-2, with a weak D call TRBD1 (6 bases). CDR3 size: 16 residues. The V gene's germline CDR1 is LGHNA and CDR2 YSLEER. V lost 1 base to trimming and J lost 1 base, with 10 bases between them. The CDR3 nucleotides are TGCGCCAGCAGCCAAGCCCCGGGACAGAACACCGGGGAGCTGTTTTTT. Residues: CASSQAPGQNTGELFF.

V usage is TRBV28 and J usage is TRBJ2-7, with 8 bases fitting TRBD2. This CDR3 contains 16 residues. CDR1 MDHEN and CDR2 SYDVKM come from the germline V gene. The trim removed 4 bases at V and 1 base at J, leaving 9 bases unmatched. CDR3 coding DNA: TGTGCCAGCAGTTCCCCCGCGACTAGCGCTTCCTACGAGCAGTACTTC. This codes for CASSSPATSASYEQYF.

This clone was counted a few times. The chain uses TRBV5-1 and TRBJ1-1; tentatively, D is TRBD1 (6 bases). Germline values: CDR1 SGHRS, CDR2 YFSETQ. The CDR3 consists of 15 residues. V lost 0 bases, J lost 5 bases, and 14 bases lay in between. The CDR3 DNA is TGCGCCAGCAGCTTGGCGTTCAGGGGTTGGACTGAAGCTTTCTTT. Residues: CASSLAFRGWTEAFF.

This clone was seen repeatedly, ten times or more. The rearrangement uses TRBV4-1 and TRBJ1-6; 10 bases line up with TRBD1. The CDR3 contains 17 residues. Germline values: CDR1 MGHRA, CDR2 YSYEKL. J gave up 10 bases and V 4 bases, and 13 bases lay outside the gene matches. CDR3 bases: TGCGCCAGCAGCCTCGATAAAGACAGGGGGCTACAATCACCCCTCCACTTT. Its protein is CASSLDKDRGLQSPLHF.

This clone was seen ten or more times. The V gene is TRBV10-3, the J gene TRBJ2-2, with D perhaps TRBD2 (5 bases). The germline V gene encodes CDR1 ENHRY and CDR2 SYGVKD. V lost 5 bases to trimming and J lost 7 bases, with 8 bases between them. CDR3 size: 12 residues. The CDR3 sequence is CAISTGIGELFF. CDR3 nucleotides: TGTGCCATCAGTACGGGGATCGGGGAGCTGTTTTTT.

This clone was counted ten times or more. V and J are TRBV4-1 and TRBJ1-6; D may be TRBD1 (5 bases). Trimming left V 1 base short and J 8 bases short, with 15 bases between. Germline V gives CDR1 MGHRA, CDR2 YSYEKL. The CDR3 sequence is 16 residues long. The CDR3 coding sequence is TGCGCCAGCAGCCAAGGTAAAGGGGAATCCCATTCACCCCTCCACTTT. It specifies CASSQGKGESHSPLHF.

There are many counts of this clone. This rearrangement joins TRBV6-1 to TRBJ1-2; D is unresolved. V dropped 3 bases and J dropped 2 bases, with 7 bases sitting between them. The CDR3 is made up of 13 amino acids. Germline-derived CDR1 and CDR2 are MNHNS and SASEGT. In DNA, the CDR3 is TGTGCCAGCAGTGAGAGCGGGAACTATGGCTACACCTTC. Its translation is CASSESGNYGYTF.

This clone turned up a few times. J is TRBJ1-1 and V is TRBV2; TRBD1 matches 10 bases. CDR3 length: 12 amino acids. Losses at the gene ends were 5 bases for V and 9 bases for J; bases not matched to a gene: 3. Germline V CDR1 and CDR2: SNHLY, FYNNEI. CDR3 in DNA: TGTGCCAGCAGTCTGACAGGGGGCAAAGCTTTCTTT. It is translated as CASSLTGGKAFF.

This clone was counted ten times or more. This CDR3 reads CASSRQPDQPQHF. The CDR3 bases are TGTGCCAGCAGTCGACAGCCCGATCAGCCCCAGCATTTT. V usage is TRBV2 and J usage is TRBJ1-5; TRBD1 might be the D (5 bases). Germline-derived CDR1 and CDR2 are SNHLY and FYNNEI. This CDR3 is built from 13 residues. Trimming pared 5 bases from V and 5 bases from J, leaving 10 bases between.

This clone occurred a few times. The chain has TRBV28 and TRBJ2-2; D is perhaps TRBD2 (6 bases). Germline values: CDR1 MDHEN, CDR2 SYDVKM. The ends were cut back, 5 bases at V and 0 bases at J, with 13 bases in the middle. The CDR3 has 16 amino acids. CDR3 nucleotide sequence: TGTGCCAGCAGTCCCAAGCGGGCTCCGAACACCGGGGAGCTGTTTTTT. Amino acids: CASSPKRAPNTGELFF.

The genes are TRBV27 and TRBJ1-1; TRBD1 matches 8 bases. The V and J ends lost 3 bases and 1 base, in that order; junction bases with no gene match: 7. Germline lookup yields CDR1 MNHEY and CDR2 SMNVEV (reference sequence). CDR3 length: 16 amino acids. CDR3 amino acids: CASSFGQGWRNTEAFF. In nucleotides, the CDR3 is TGTGCCAGCAGTTTCGGACAGGGCTGGAGGAACACTGAAGCTTTCTTT.

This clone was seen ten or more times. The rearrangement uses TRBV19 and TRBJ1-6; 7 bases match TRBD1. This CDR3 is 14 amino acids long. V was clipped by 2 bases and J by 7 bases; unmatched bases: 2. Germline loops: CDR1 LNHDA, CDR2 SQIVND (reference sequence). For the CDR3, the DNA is TGTGCCAGTAGTATAACAGGGGTAAATTCACCCCTCCACTTT. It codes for CASSITGVNSPLHF.

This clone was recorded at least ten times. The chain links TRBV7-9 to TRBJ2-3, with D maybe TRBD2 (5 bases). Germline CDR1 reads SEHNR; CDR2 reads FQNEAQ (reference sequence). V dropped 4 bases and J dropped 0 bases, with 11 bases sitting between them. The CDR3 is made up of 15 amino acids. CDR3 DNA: TGTGCCAGCAGCTCGGAGGCGCGGAGCACAGATACGCAGTATTTT. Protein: CASSSEARSTDTQYF.

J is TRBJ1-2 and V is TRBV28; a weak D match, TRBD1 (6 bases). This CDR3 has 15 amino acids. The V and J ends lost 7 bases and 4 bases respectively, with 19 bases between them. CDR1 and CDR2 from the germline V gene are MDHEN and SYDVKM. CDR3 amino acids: CASISHWGLPYGYTF. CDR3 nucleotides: TGTGCCAGCATCTCTCACTGGGGGCTTCCCTATGGCTACACCTTC.

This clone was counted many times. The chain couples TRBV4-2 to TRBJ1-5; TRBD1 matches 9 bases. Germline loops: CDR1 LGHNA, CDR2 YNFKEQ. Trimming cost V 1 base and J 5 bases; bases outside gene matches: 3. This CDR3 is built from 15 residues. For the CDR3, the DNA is TGTGCCAGCAGCCAAGCACAGGGGGCAGATCAGCCCCAGCATTTT. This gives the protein CASSQAQGADQPQHF.

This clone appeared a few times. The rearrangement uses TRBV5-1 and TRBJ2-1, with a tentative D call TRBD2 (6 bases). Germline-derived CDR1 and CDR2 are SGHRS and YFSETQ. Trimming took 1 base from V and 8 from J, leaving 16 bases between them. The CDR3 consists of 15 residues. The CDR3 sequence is CASSLSPGVLDEQFF. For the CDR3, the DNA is TGCGCCAGCAGCTTGAGTCCGGGGGTCTTGGATGAGCAGTTCTTC. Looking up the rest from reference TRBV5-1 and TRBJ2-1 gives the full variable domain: KAGVTQTPRYLIKTRGQQVTLSCSPISGHRSVSWYQQTPGQGLQFLFEYFSETQRNKGNFPGRFSGRQFSNSRSEMNVSTLELGDSALYLCASSLSPGVLDEQFFGPGTRLTVL.

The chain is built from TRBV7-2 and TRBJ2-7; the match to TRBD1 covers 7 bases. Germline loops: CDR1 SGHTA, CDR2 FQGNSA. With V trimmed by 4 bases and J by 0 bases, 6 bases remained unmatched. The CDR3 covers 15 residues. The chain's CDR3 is CASSSGTVSSYEQYV. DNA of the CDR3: TGTGCCAGCAGCTCAGGGACAGTGAGCTCCTACGAGCAGTACGTC.